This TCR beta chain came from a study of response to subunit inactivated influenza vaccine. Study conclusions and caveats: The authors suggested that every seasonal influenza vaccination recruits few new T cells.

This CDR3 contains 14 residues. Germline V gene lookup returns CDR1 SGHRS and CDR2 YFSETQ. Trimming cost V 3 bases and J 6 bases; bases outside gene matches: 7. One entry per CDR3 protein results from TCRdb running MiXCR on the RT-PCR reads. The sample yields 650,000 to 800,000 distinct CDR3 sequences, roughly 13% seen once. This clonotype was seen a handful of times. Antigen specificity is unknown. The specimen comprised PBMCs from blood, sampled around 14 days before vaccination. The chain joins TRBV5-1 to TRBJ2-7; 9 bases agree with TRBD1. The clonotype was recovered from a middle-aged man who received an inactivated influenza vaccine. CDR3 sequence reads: CASSSPGQGLEQYF. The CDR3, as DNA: TGCGCCAGCAGCTCACCGGGACAGGGTCTCGAGCAGTACTTC.